This T cell receptor beta chain was recovered during a study of breast tumors, draining lymph nodes, adjacent tissues (dated by TCRdb to the mid-2010s). Background for the entire study: TCR beta repertoires were compared across tumor, adjacent nontumor tissue and axillary lymph nodes obtained from breast cancer patients. In human breast cancer, the study set out to assess how tumor, surrounding tissue and draining lymph node repertoires relate to one another and whether T cells might be exchanged between them. Overall study outcomes, separate from this receptor: T-cell repertoire diversity in tumors was found to be lower than in lymph nodes but higher than in nontumor tissue, and preferential V and J gene usage was observed. Tumor and nontumor tissue repertoires were found to be significantly more similar in luminal-like than in basal-like breast cancer. The data were judged consistent with most tumor T cells deriving from the lymph node and then expanding within tumor tissue. The study presented the conclusion that tumor T cells originate in lymph nodes as consistent with a hypothesis, not as something directly demonstrated.

CDR1 and CDR2 (MNHEY, SMNVEV) derive from the germline V gene (reference sequence). V drops 2 bases and J drops 0 bases, leaving 5 bases in between. Measured from the cysteine to the phenylalanine, the CDR3 is 14 residues long. Only CDR3 DNA remains: 42 bases, in frame from the first base. This clonotype was observed many times. Its antigen target is currently unknown. Base qualities are not at hand, and no much larger clone is one base apart. TCRdb lists the instrument as Illumina HiSeq 2000. TCR beta chain libraries were generated through multiplex PCR amplification. High-throughput sequencing was used to analyze the amplified TCR beta chain products. The raw public reads went through TCRdb reprocessing: fastp at Q25, MiXCR clone calling, in-frame beta chains kept. CDR3 protein duplicates are merged, each entry listing the most common genes and DNA. Present in this sample are approximately 60,000 distinct CDR3 sequences, roughly 59% of which were seen just once. The ten largest clones represent less than 20% of the sample.

The receptor comes from a female donor with breast cancer. Some clones in this sample may be carry-over from other donors' samples. The V and J genes are TRBV27 and TRBJ1-5, with no reliable assignment of the D segment. Sequenced input: breast tumor tissue. The base sequence is TGTGCCAGCAGTTTAGGATATAGCAATCAGCCCCAGCATTTT. This translates into CASSLGYSNQPQHF.